This paragraph reports one TCR beta chain. Only in-frame clones appear in the TCRdb table, and some are missing; sequencing was by immunoSEQ multiplex PCR. The sample records about 730,000 clones, roughly 85% being singletons. The data are from a study of shared T cell receptors in the human thymus. CDR1 is SGHDN and CDR2 is FVKESK in the germline V gene. The CDR3 runs 13 residues. Trimming left V 3 bases short and J 8 bases short, with 13 bases between. This sample was shared with a second study, whose subject was human thymus T cells. That publication notes: Obtained as resections during corrective heart surgery, the thymus tissue was then studied.

This sequence originates from a girl less than two years old with a congenital heart defect. This chain uses TRBV14 with TRBJ1-2; D is unresolved. The material sequenced was thymocytes. DNA for the CDR3: TGTGCCAGCAGCCAGGGCACCTCGGAAGGCTACACCTTC. The encoded protein is CASSQGTSEGYTF.